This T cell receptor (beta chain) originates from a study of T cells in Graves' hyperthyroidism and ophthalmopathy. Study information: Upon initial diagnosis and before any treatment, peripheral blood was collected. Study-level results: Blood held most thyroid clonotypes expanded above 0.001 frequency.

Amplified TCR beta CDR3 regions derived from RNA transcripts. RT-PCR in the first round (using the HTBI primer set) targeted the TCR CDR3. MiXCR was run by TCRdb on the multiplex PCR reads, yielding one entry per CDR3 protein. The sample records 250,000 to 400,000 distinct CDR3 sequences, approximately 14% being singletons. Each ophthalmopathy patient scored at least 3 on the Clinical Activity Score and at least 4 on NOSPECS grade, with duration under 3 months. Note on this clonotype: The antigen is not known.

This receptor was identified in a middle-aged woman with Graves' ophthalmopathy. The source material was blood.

The chain's CDR3 is CASSGTGGLYSPLHF. The DNA for the CDR3 is TGTGCCAGTAGTGGGACAGGAGGACTCTATTCACCCCTCCACTTT. J is TRBJ1-6 and V is TRBV19, with 8 bases aligning to TRBD1. Germline CDR1 reads LNHDA; CDR2 reads SQIVND (reference sequence). V trimming: 5 bases; J trimming: 8 bases; junction bases outside the gene matches: 8. The CDR3 consists of 15 residues.